This T cell receptor beta chain was retrieved from a study of blood T cells in healthy people across ages. Overall study findings and caveats: Strong correlation was found linking TCR beta diversity to naive T cell percentage.

PCR was performed a second time for about 7 to 11 cycles using a sample-barcoded 5' primer and a J-beta primer mix. Each TCR beta cDNA got a 12-nucleotide random molecular identifier. CDR3-containing paired-end reads numbered at least 2.5 million in each sample. TCRdb reanalysed the 5' RACE reads using MiXCR and keeps one entry per CDR3 protein. This sample has about 680,000 distinct CDR3 sequences, with more than 40% found just once. Per-sample yields of isolated PBMCs were at least 7 million. A single count supports this clonotype. The antigen is undetermined. CDR1 is LGHNA and CDR2 is YNFKEQ in the germline V gene. Deletions cut 4 bases from V and 1 base from J, with 14 bases between. The CDR3 is 15 amino acids.

The sample consisted of blood. The sequence was obtained from a woman in her sixties in good health. V usage is TRBV4-2 and J usage is TRBJ2-7, with D tentatively TRBD2 (8 bases). CDR3 nucleotides: TGTGCCAGCAGCCCGGGAGGGGGCCAATCCTACGAGCAGTACTTC. Protein sequence: CASSPGGGQSYEQYF.